This T cell receptor (beta chain) was captured in a study of shared clonotypes between healthy human individuals. Study in general: CD4 naive cells filled three plates per donor, CD4 memory three, CD8 naive two and CD8 memory one.

Method: immunoSEQ multiplex PCR; TCRdb's copy keeps in-frame clones and lacks some. This sample carries over a million clones, around 82% of them seen once, and the ten largest clones take more than 0.45%. Of note for this clone: Antigen unknown.

The CDR3 totals 13 residues. Trimming removed 3 bases at V and 3 bases at J, with 6 bases between. Germline CDR1 reads MNHEY; CDR2 reads SMNVEV (reference sequence). Study results and limitations: The sole specimen, blood, was sampled, and tissue repertoires likely differ.

This rearrangement joins TRBV27 to TRBJ2-4; D is undetermined. Sample: memory CD4+ T cells from PBMCs. Subset: CD45RA-negative fraction. This TCR came from a man aged 18-30 years in good health. Some clones in this sample may be carry-over from other donors' samples. The CDR3 DNA is TGTGCCAGCAGTTTCACGGGCAAAAACATTCAGTACTTC. Amino acids: CASSFTGKNIQYF.